This T cell receptor beta chain appears in the sequencing data of a study of human T cells and chemical hapten exposure. This clonotype showed up many times. The antigen remains unidentified. CDR1 SGHAT and CDR2 FQNNGV come from the germline V gene. V was trimmed by 2 bases and J by 4 bases, leaving 14 bases between them. CDR3 length equals 16 residues. Each cDNA molecule in the library carried unique molecular identifiers. In the study's own analysis: Individual samples carried between 23,224 and 690,600 TCRs, with 85,000 to 100,000 as the median. TCRdb ran MiXCR on the RACE reads and lists one entry per CDR3 protein. These V and J calls rely on TCRdb rather than the paper's analysis. The sample holds roughly 150,000 distinct CDR3 sequences; approximately 12% are singletons and the top ten take approximately 1.3%. Described time point: patch test 2, 6 weeks after DPC sensitization. As to treatment: therapeutic diphenylcyclopropenone sensitization with weekly scalp DPC.

Study findings and constraints: Since the donors had alopecia, their immune response may not be the same as that of healthy people.

The V gene is TRBV11-2, the J gene TRBJ2-2; D not resolved. The sequencing used whole blood, collected in connection with sensitization to the hapten diphenylcyclopropenone (DPC). The sequence was obtained from a woman aged 50 to 60 with alopecia areata. Some clones in this sample may be carry-over from other donors' samples. CDR3 in DNA: TGTGCCAGCAGCTTATACCGAGCCGACTCCACCGGGGAGCTGTTTTTT. Protein sequence: CASSLYRADSTGELFF.